This TCR beta chain was documented in a study of beta chain features in type 1 diabetes. Study-level background: The patients were much like the healthy donors in age, gender and cell yields.

Findings of the study overall: No resolution was reached here on whether HLA type influences TCRB rearrangement.

In total, each donor contributed a single heparinised blood draw that averaged around 110 mL. The CDR3 contains 15 residues. Germline V gene lookup returns CDR1 SNHLY and CDR2 FYNNEI. V lost 0 bases and J lost 4, with 12 bases in between. Reverse transcription of all isolated RNA meant that expressed TCRB transcripts were sequenced. Sequencing used immunoSEQ multiplex PCR; TCRdb keeps in-frame clones, though not all of them. This table holds about 340,000 clones, under 8.5% found once. About this clone: Antigen unknown.

Sequencing was performed on central memory CD4+ T cells from blood. The V call is TRBV2, the J call TRBJ1-2, with a weak D call TRBD1 (6 bases). The origin of this receptor is a woman aged 18-29 years in good health. CDR3 DNA sequence: TGTGCCAGCAGTGAAGCGTTCGGGGGCTCCTATGGCTACACCTTC. Translation gives CASSEAFGGSYGYTF.